The 18 T cell receptor beta chains below all came from one sample that was sequenced in a study of T cell responses to AZD1222 COVID-19 vaccine. Some clones are missing from TCRdb's copy, which holds only in-frame ones; the method was immunoSEQ multiplex PCR. The sample has 100,000 to 150,000 clones; approximately 88% are singletons. The specimen comprised peripheral blood, sampled on day 0 of AZD1222 vaccination. The receptors here all came from an adult in good health.

This rearrangement joins TRBV9 to TRBJ2-1; 7 bases line up with TRBD2. Trimming removed 4 bases from V and 3 bases from J; junction bases left unmatched: 10. Germline lookup yields CDR1 SGDLS and CDR2 YYNGEE. The CDR3 loop spans 16 amino acids. The CDR3 DNA sequence: TGTGCCAGCAGCCAAGGGAGGGCACAATACTACAATGAGCAGTTCTTC. Protein: CASSQGRAQYYNEQFF.

This chain connects TRBV7-9 to TRBJ2-5; 8 nucleotides agree with TRBD1. The CDR3 is made up of 14 amino acids. J was trimmed by 1 base and V by 5 bases; bases with no gene match: 3. The germline V gene encodes CDR1 SEHNR and CDR2 FQNEAQ (reference sequence). CDR3 region: CASSTTGAQETQYF. The CDR3 DNA sequence: TGTGCCAGCAGCACGACAGGGGCCCAAGAGACCCAGTACTTC.

This chain links TRBV4-2 with TRBJ1-3, with D uncertain. The CDR3 spans 16 residues. Germline V gene lookup returns CDR1 LGHNA and CDR2 YNFKEQ. V lost 1 base and J 2 bases, leaving 12 bases between the germline ends. The CDR3 DNA is TGTGCCAGCAGCCAAGGTTACAGTGAGACTGGAAACACCATATATTTT. It encodes CASSQGYSETGNTIYF.

The gene calls are TRBV29-1 and TRBJ2-3; 8 nucleotides align to TRBD2. V trimming: 6 bases; J trimming: 6 bases; junction bases outside the gene matches: 11. There are 14 residues in the CDR3. Germline V gene data show CDR1 as SQVTM and CDR2 as ANQGSEA. The CDR3 sequence: CSVPKAGVRDTQYF. CDR3 bases: TGCAGCGTACCCAAAGCGGGAGTGAGGGATACGCAGTATTTT.

The gene calls are TRBV6-4 and TRBJ2-2; D not resolved. CDR1 and CDR2 (germline): MRHNA, SNTAGT. Trimming removed 2 bases at V and 0 bases at J, with 16 bases between. CDR3 size: 18 residues. The CDR3 here is CASSDGPLLQTNTGELFF. CDR3 bases: TGTGCCAGCAGTGACGGTCCCCTTTTACAAACGAACACCGGGGAGCTGTTTTTT.

The chain joins TRBV7-9 to TRBJ2-7; TRBD2 aligns across 10 bases. Germline lookup yields CDR1 SEHNR and CDR2 FQNEAQ (reference sequence). The CDR3 loop spans 14 amino acids. V shed 6 bases and J 3 bases; nucleotides not matched to a gene: 5. The CDR3 region has the DNA TGTGCCAGCAGTCCTAGCGGGAGTATCTACGAGCAGTACTTC. This sequence encodes CASSPSGSIYEQYF.

The rearrangement links TRBV29-1 to TRBJ1-1; D call uncertain. The germline V gene encodes CDR1 SQVTM and CDR2 ANQGSEA. Trimming stripped 4 bases from V and 8 bases from J, with 17 bases between. CDR3 size: 13 residues. The CDR3 reads CSVGPPQTREAFF. In DNA, the CDR3 is TGCAGCGTTGGGCCACCCCAAACCAGAGAAGCTTTCTTT.

The genes are TRBV6-5 and TRBJ2-7, with D possibly being TRBD2 (5 bases). Trimming took off 6 bases at V and 3 bases at J, with 9 bases between the two ends. Germline V gene data show CDR1 as MNHEY and CDR2 as SVGAGI. This CDR3 spans 12 amino acids. The CDR3 DNA follows: TGTGCCAGCAGGAGTGGAGGCTACGAGCAGTACTTC. Amino acids: CASRSGGYEQYF.

This clone has only one observation. The chain combines TRBV27 with TRBJ2-7; perhaps TRBD1 as D (7 bases). Germline lookup yields CDR1 MNHEY and CDR2 SMNVEV (reference sequence). Between the trimmed V and J ends, which lost 2 bases and 3 bases, there was a span of 11 bases. CDR3 size: 14 residues. The CDR3 sequence: CASSLRRDSYEQYF. CDR3 DNA: TGTGCCAGCAGTTTACGGAGGGACAGCTACGAGCAGTACTTC.

Here the CDR3 reads CASSHIPGLAGGSYEQYF. The DNA of the CDR3 is TGTGCCAGCAGCCATATACCGGGACTAGCGGGAGGAAGCTACGAGCAGTACTTC. This chain connects TRBV3-1 (or the pseudogene TRBV3-2) to TRBJ2-7, with 15 bases lining up with TRBD2. This CDR3 has 18 amino acids. V was pared by 3 bases and J by 3 bases, with 9 bases of the junction left unmatched. The V gene's germline CDR1 is LGHDT and CDR2 YNNKEL (reference sequence).

CDR3 coding DNA: TGCGCCAGCACCCCCGCAGGGGGAAACTATGGCTACACCTTC. This codes for CASTPAGGNYGYTF. V usage is TRBV5-1 and J usage is TRBJ1-2, with 7 bases identical to TRBD1. Germline trimming cut 6 bases from V and 2 bases from J; bases unmatched to any gene: 7. In germline, CDR1 is SGHRS, CDR2 YFSETQ. The CDR3 is 14 amino acids. Full variable domain (remainder filled in from reference TRBV5-1 and TRBJ1-2): KAGVTQTPRYLIKTRGQQVTLSCSPISGHRSVSWYQQTPGQGLQFLFEYFSETQRNKGNFPGRFSGRQFSNSRSEMNVSTLELGDSALYLCASTPAGGNYGYTFGSGTRLTVV.

This clone was seen a handful of times. The chain recombines TRBV5-5 with TRBJ1-1; perhaps TRBD1 as D (5 bases). CDR1 SGHKS and CDR2 YYEKEE come from the germline V gene (reference sequence). The V and J ends lost 0 bases and 11 bases respectively, with 14 bases between them. The CDR3 spans 13 residues. CDR3 loop: CASSLETAGWAFF. In DNA, the CDR3 is TGTGCCAGCAGCTTGGAGACAGCGGGTTGGGCTTTCTTT.

The chain uses TRBV5-4 and TRBJ1-3; no definite D call. This CDR3 has 15 residues. The germline gives CDR1 SGHNT, CDR2 YYREEE (reference sequence). V lost 0 bases, J lost 0 bases, and 7 bases lay in between. CDR3: CASSLGRASGNTIYF. The DNA for the CDR3 is TGTGCCAGCAGCTTGGGGAGGGCCTCTGGAAACACCATATATTTT.

This clone has more than one count but fewer than ten. V is TRBV27 and J is TRBJ1-2; 7 bases match TRBD1. Germline V gene data show CDR1 as MNHEY and CDR2 as SMNVEV (reference sequence). CDR3 length: 16 residues. The V and J ends lost 4 bases and 1 base, in that order; junction bases with no gene match: 9. The CDR3 sequence: CASSSQGGQGNYGYTF. The CDR3 nucleotides read TGTGCCAGCAGTTCACAAGGGGGCCAGGGTAACTATGGCTACACCTTC.

The V call is TRBV7-9, the J call TRBJ1-3; D is uncertain. V was shortened by 1 base and J by 0 bases, with 7 bases between the two germline ends. The CDR3 has 15 residues. Looked up from germline, CDR1 is SEHNR and CDR2 is FQNEAQ (reference sequence). CDR3 in DNA: TGTGCCAGCAGCTTAGTTGGGAACTCTGGAAACACCATATATTTT. Protein product: CASSLVGNSGNTIYF.

This sequence joins TRBV18 and TRBJ1-5; perhaps TRBD1 as D (5 bases). CDR1 is KGHSH and CDR2 is LQKENI in the germline V gene. This CDR3 spans 15 amino acids. Trimming stripped 3 bases from V and 8 bases from J, with 17 bases between. This CDR3 reads CASSPLGRPSEPQHF. CDR3 nucleotide sequence: TGTGCCAGCTCACCTCTGGGACGTCCGTCGGAGCCCCAGCATTTT.

The chain couples TRBV18 to TRBJ2-6, with 10 bases fitting TRBD2. The germline CDR1 and CDR2 sequences are KGHSH and LQKENI. This CDR3 contains 19 residues. V was pared by 2 bases and J by 0 bases, with 7 bases of the junction left unmatched. The CDR3 nucleotides are TGTGCCAGCTCACCAGTCTTTAGCGGGGGGTCCTCTGGGGCCAACGTCCTGACTTTC. Its protein product is CASSPVFSGGSSGANVLTF. The whole variable domain, filled in from reference TRBV18 and TRBJ2-6, reads NAGVMQNPRHLVRRRGQEARLRCSPMKGHSHVYWYRQLPEEGLKFMVYLQKENIIDESGMPKERFSAEFPKEGPSILRIQQVVRGDSAAYFCASSPVFSGGSSGANVLTFGAGSRLTVL.

The J gene is TRBJ2-3, the V gene TRBV19; unclear D gene. The V and J ends lost 8 bases and 5 bases respectively, with 5 bases between them. CDR1 is LNHDA and CDR2 is SQIVND in the germline V gene (reference sequence). This CDR3 comprises 10 residues. CDR3 protein: CASEGDTQYF. The CDR3 DNA reads TGTGCCAGTGAAGGAGATACGCAGTATTTT. The whole variable domain, filled in from reference TRBV19 and TRBJ2-3, reads DGGITQSPKYLFRKEGQNVTLSCEQNLNHDAMYWYRQDPGQGLRLIYYSQIVNDFQKGDIAEGYSVSREKKESFPLTVTSAQKNPTAFYLCASEGDTQYFGPGTRLTVL.